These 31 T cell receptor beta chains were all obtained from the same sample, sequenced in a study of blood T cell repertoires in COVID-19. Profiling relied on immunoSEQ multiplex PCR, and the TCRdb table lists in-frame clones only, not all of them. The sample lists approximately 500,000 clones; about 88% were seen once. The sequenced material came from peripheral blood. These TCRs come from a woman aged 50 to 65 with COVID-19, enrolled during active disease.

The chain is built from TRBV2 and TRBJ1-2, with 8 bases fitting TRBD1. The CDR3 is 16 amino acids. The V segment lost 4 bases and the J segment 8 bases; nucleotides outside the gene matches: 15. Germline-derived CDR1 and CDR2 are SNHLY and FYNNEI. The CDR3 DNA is TGTGCCAGCAGTGGATTGTTGGCAGGGGGCTTAGAAGGCTACACCTTC. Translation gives CASSGLLAGGLEGYTF.

The CDR3 nucleotides read TGTGCCAGCAGCTCCAGCCCAGGGGGGCGCGTGGAGACCCAGTACTTC. It yields the protein CASSSSPGGRVETQYF. The J gene is TRBJ2-5, the V gene TRBV11-2; tentatively, D is TRBD1 (7 bases). CDR1 is SGHAT, CDR2 FQNNGV, per germline. This CDR3 has 16 amino acids. V was shortened by 4 bases and J by 5 bases, with 20 bases between the two germline ends.

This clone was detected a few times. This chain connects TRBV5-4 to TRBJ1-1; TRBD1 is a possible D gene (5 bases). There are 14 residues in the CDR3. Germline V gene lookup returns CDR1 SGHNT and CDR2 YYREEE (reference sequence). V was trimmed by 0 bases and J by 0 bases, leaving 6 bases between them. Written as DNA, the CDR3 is TGTGCCAGCAGCTTGGGACAGATGAACACTGAAGCTTTCTTT. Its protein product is CASSLGQMNTEAFF.

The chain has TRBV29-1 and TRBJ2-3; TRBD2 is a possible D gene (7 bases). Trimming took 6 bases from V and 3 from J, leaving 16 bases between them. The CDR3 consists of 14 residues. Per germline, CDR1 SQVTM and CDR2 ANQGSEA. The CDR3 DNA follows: TGCAGCGTGGGAGGGACAACCCGAACAGATACGCAGTATTTT. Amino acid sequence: CSVGGTTRTDTQYF.

The CDR3 DNA is TGTGCCAGCACCCGCGGGGGCCAAAGCTCTGGGGCCAACGTCCTGACTTTC. It specifies CASTRGGQSSGANVLTF. The genes are TRBV9 and TRBJ2-6, with D possibly being TRBD2 (7 bases). The V gene lost 6 bases and the J gene lost 0 bases, with 16 bases spanning the gap. The CDR3 length is 17 residues. Germline CDR1 reads SGDLS; CDR2 reads YYNGEE.

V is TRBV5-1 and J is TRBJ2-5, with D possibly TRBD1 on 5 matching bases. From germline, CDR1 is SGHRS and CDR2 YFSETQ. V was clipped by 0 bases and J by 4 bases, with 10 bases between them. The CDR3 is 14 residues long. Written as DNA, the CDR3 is TGCGCCAGCAGCTTGGAGGGGATGGGAGAGACCCAGTACTTC. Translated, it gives CASSLEGMGETQYF.

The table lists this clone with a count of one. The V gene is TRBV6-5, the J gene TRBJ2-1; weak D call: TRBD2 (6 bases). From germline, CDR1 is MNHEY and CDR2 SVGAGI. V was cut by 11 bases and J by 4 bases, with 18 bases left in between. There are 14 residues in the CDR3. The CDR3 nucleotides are TGTGCCGCCCGCGGGGCGGGGCCATACAATGAGCAGTTCTTC. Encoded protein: CAARGAGPYNEQFF.

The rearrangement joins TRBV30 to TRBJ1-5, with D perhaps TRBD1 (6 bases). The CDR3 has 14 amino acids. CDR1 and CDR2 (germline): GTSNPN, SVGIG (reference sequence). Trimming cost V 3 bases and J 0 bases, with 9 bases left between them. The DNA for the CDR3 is TGTGCCTGGAGGGGGGACAATAGCAATCAGCCCCAGCATTTT. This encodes CAWRGDNSNQPQHF.

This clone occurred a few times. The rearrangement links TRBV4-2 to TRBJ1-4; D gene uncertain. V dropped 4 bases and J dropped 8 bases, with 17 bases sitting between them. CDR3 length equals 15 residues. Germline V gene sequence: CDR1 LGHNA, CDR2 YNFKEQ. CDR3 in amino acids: CASSPPGRVEEKLFF. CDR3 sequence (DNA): TGTGCCAGCAGCCCCCCCGGGAGGGTAGAGGAAAAACTGTTTTTT.

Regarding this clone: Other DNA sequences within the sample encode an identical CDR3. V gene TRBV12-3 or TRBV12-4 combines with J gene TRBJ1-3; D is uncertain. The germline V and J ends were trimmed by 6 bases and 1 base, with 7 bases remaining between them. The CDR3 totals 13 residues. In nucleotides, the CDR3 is TGTGCCAGCAGCCCCTTATCTGGAAACACCATATATTTT. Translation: CASSPLSGNTIYF.

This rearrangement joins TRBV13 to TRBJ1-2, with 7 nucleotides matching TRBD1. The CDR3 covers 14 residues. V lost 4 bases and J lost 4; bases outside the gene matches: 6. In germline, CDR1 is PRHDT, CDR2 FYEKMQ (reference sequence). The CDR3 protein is CASSSRGIFYGYTF. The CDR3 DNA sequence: TGTGCCAGCAGCTCCAGGGGGATCTTCTATGGCTACACCTTC.

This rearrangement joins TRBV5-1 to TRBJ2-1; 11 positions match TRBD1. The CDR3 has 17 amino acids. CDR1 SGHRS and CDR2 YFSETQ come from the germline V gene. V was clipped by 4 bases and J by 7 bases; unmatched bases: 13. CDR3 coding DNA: TGCGCCAGCAGCCGGACATCAGGACAGGGGGCGAGGAATGAGCAGTTCTTC. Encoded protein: CASSRTSGQGARNEQFF.

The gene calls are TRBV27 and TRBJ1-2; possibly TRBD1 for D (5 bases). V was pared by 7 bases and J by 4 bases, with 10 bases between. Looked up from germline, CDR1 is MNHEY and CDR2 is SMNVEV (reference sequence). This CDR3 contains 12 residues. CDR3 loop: CASKGVGYGYTF. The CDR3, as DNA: TGTGCCAGCAAAGGGGTAGGCTATGGCTACACCTTC.

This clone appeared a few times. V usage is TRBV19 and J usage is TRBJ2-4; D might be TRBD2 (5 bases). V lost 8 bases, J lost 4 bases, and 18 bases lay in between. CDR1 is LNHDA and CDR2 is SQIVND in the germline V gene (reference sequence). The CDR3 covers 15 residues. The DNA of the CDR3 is TGTGCCAGTTCCTCCCGACGGTCGGGAAAAAACATTCAGTACTTC. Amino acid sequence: CASSSRRSGKNIQYF.

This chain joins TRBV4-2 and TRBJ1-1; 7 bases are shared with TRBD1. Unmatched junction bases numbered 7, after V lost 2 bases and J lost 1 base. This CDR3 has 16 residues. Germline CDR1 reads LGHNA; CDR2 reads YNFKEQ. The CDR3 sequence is CASSQPYRGRNTEAFF. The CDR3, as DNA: TGTGCCAGCAGCCAACCTTACAGGGGCCGGAACACTGAAGCTTTCTTT.

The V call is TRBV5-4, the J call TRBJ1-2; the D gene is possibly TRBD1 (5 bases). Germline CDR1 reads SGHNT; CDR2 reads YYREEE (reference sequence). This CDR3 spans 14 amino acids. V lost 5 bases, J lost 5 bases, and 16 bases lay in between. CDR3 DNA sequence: TGTGCCAGCAGTCGGGACTCACAGCGGTATGGCTACACCTTC. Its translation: CASSRDSQRYGYTF.

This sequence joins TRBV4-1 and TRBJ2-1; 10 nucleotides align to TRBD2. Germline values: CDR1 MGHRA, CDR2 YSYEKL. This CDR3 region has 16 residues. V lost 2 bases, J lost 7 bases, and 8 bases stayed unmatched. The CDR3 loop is CASSQPTSGVANEQFF. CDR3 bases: TGCGCCAGCAGCCAACCTACTAGCGGGGTTGCAAATGAGCAGTTCTTC.

CDR3 DNA sequence: TGTGCCATCAGTGAGTCTGTCTCTACTGGAAACACCATATATTTT. It yields the protein CAISESVSTGNTIYF. J is TRBJ1-3 and V is TRBV10-3; no definite D call. V was cut by 0 bases and J by 2 bases, with 8 bases left in between. The CDR3 is 15 amino acids. The germline V gene has CDR1 ENHRY and CDR2 SYGVKD.

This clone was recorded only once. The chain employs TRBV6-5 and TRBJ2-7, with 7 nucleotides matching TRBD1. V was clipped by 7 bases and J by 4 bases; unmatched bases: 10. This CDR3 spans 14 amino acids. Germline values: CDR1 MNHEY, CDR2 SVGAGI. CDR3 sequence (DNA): TGTGCCAGCACAAAAGACAGGGTTACGTACGAGCAGTACTTC. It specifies CASTKDRVTYEQYF.

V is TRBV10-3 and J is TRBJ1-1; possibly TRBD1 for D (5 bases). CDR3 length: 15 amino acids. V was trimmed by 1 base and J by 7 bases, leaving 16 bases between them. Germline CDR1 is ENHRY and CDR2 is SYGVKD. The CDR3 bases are TGTGCCATCAGTGAGTATACAGGTGAGGAGGGTGAAGCTTTCTTT. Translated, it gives CAISEYTGEEGEAFF.

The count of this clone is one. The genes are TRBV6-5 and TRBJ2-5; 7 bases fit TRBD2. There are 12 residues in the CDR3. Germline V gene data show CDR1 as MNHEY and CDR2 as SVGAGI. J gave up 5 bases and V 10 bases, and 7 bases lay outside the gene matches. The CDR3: CATSGGTETQYF. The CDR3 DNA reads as TGTGCCACCTCGGGGGGAACGGAGACCCAGTACTTC.

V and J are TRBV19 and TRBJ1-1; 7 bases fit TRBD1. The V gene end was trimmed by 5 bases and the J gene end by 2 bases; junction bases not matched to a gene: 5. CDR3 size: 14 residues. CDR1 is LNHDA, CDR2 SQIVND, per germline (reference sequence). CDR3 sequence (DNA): TGTGCCAGTAGTCCGCGACAGGGTAACACTGAAGCTTTCTTT. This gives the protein CASSPRQGNTEAFF.

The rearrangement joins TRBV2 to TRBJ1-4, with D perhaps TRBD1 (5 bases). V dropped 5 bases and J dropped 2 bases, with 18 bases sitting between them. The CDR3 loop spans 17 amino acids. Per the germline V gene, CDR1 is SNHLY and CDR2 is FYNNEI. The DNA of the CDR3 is TGTGCCAGCAGTTCCCGCCCGATGGGGGGGACTAATGAAAAACTGTTTTTT. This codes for CASSSRPMGGTNEKLFF.

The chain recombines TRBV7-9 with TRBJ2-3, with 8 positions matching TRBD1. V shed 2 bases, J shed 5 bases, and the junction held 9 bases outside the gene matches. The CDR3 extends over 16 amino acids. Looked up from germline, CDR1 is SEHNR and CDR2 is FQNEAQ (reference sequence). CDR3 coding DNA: TGTGCCAGCAGCTTACCAGCAGGACAGGGAATAGATACGCAGTATTTT. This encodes CASSLPAGQGIDTQYF.

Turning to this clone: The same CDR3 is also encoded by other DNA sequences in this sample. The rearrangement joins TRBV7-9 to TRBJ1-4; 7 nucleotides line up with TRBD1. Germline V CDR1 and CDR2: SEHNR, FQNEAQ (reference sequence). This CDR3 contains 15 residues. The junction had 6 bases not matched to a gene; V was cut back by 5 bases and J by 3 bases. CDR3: CASSTRQGSNEKLFF. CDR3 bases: TGTGCCAGCAGCACCAGACAGGGCTCTAATGAAAAACTGTTTTTT.

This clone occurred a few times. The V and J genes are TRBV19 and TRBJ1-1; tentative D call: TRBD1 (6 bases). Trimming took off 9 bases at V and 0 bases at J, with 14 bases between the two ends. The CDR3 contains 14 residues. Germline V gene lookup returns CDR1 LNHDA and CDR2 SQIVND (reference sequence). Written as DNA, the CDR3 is TGTGCCAGCGAAACCGGACAGCTGAACACTGAAGCTTTCTTT. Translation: CASETGQLNTEAFF.

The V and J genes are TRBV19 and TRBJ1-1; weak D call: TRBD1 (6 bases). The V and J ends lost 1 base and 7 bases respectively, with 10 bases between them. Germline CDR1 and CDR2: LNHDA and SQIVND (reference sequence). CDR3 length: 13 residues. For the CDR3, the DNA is TGTGCCAGTAGTATAGGACAGGCCCGTGAAGCTTTCTTT. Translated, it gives CASSIGQAREAFF. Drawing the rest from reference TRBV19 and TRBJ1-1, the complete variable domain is DGGITQSPKYLFRKEGQNVTLSCEQNLNHDAMYWYRQDPGQGLRLIYYSQIVNDFQKGDIAEGYSVSREKKESFPLTVTSAQKNPTAFYLCASSIGQAREAFFGQGTRLTVV.

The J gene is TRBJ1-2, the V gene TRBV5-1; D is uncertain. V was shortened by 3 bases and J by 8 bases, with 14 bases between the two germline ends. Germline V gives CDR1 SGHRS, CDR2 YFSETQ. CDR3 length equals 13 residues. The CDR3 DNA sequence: TGCGCCAGCAGCTCCGAGGCCGTAGGAGGCTACACCTTC. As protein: CASSSEAVGGYTF. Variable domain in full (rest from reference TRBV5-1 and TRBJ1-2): KAGVTQTPRYLIKTRGQQVTLSCSPISGHRSVSWYQQTPGQGLQFLFEYFSETQRNKGNFPGRFSGRQFSNSRSEMNVSTLELGDSALYLCASSSEAVGGYTFGSGTRLTVV.

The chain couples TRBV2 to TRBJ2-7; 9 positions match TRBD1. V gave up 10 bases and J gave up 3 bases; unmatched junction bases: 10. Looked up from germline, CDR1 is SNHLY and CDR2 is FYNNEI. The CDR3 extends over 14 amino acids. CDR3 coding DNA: TGTGCCACCCTCTCAGACAGGGGGGGCTACGAGCAGTACTTC. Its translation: CATLSDRGGYEQYF. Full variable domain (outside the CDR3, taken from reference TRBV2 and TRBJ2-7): EPEVTQTPSHQVTQMGQEVILRCVPISNHLYFYWYRQILGQKVEFLVSFYNNEISEKSEIFDDQFSVERPDGSNFTLKIRSTKLEDSAMYFCATLSDRGGYEQYFGPGTRLTVT.

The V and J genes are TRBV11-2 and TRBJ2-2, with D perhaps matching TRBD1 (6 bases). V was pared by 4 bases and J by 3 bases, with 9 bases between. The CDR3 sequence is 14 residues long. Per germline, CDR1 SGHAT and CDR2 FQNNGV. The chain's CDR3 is CASSSPGDTGELFF. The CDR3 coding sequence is TGTGCCAGCAGCTCCCCAGGGGACACCGGGGAGCTGTTTTTT.

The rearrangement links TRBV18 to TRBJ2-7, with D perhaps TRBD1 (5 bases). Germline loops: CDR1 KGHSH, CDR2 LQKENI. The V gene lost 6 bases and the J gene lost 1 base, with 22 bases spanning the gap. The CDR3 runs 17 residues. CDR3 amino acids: CASSLRQSSQASYEQYF. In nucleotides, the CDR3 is TGTGCCAGCTCCCTACGACAGTCATCCCAAGCTTCCTACGAGCAGTACTTC.